A selection of T cell receptor beta chains follows, all from one sample in a study of blood T cell repertoires in COVID-19. The assay was immunoSEQ multiplex PCR, and TCRdb's table has in-frame clones only and misses some. The sample yields tens of thousands of clones, about 92% seen once. The specimen sequenced was peripheral blood. All receptors come from a man aged 45-65 years with COVID-19, enrolled during active disease. The CDR3 runs from the conserved cysteine through the conserved F or W. Each record gives: V gene, CDR3 protein.

>TRBV27
CASKLRVSGDYGYTF
>TRBV6-6
CASSPGTASGNTIYF
>TRBV14
CASSQSGPEQYF
>TRBV7-3
CASSFSSGTDNNEQFF
>TRBV30
CAWSKGSGRADTQYF
>TRBV30
CAWSAPGWETQYF
>TRBV20-1
CSASPGGSVIRGNTEAFF
>TRBV18
CASSEAYEQYF
>TRBV7-9
CASSFRIRGRGGYTF
>TRBV9
CASSVSTGELFF
>TRBV18
CASSATSGSTDTQYF
>TRBV10-3
CATTAGGGEKLFF
>TRBV11-3
CASSLRQGAQETQYF
>TRBV2
CASSDFRLAASTDTQYF
>TRBV5-6
CASSPQPRTGFYGYTF
>TRBV4-1
CASSQGTSGDYEQYF
>TRBV6-2/TRBV6-3
CASSYRLAETRFQETQYF
>TRBV11-2
CASSWRVGSDTQYF
>TRBV5-4
CASSLGTSGRAEVKQYF
>TRBV9
CASSRTSGSYEQYF
>TRBV18
CASSPGQGYTEAFF
>TRBV29-1
CSVSTGGHFWNTEAFF
>TRBV5-1
CASSRGFISEKLFF
>TRBV19
CASSFGTSGRSDTQYF
>TRBV30
CAWSARSNQPQHF
>TRBV6-5
CASSYSWTLGDTQYF
>TRBV5-4
CASSLERYYEQYF
>TRBV4-2
CASSESGQGRVNEKLFF
>TRBV7-9
CASSLAKTLAGVVETQYF
>TRBV5-1
CASSLMRTAESYEQYF
>TRBV7-2
CASSLEQGSPEAFF
>TRBV5-4
CASSRAARTGGMETQYF
>TRBV30
CAWSYTGDYLGIDTQYF
>TRBV10-3
CAISESVPTGGIYEQYF
>TRBV5-1
CASSQQGAQTEAFF